A selection of T cell receptor beta chains follows, all from one sample in a study of blood T cell repertoires in COVID-19. Assay: immunoSEQ multiplex PCR; the TCRdb copy retains only in-frame clones and omits some. Of roughly 100,000 clones listed, approximately 84% are singletons. What was sequenced was peripheral blood. The source is a human donor in a cohort sampled during active COVID-19. CDR3s include the opening cysteine and the closing phenylalanine or tryptophan. Each record gives: CDR3 protein, V gene, clone size. The listing skips clone size in some rows; elsewhere it reads once, few, many or a size class.

CDR3 protein: CASSPDRRGSEAPLHF
V gene: TRBV28
clone size: NA

CDR3 protein: CASSLNTYTEAFF
V gene: TRBV12-3/TRBV12-4
clone size: NA

CDR3 protein: CASDQIKGWGQGPYGYTF
V gene: TRBV28
clone size: NA

CDR3 protein: CASSQEWGTSTDTQYF
V gene: TRBV3-1/TRBV3-2
clone size: NA

CDR3 protein: CASSFRDRVHIQYF
V gene: TRBV5-4
clone size: NA

CDR3 protein: CASSQDGTGFYGYTF
V gene: TRBV3-1/TRBV3-2
clone size: NA

CDR3 protein: CATSKRTGMNEKLFF
V gene: TRBV15
clone size: once

CDR3 protein: CASSRSTGLSAEQYF
V gene: TRBV6-5
clone size: NA

CDR3 protein: CAMKPKLADNEQFF
V gene: TRBV10-3
clone size: NA

CDR3 protein: CSAPWGDEQFF
V gene: TRBV20-1
clone size: NA

CDR3 protein: CASSYKARTRSYEQYF
V gene: TRBV5-4
clone size: NA

CDR3 protein: CASSLILAGDEQYF
V gene: TRBV13
clone size: NA

CDR3 protein: CASSLAGPELFYEQYF
V gene: TRBV5-6
clone size: NA

CDR3 protein: CATSKGSGGYQETQYF
V gene: TRBV15
clone size: NA

CDR3 protein: CASSSDKSSYNEQFF
V gene: TRBV5-4
clone size: NA

CDR3 protein: CASSEAAGINTEAFF
V gene: TRBV2
clone size: NA

CDR3 protein: CASSFGTGTQETQYF
V gene: TRBV5-6
clone size: NA

CDR3 protein: CASSQTPVILNYEQYF
V gene: TRBV23-1
clone size: NA

CDR3 protein: CASSLELYALRGTQYF
V gene: TRBV7-2
clone size: NA

CDR3 protein: CASSRDREGYQPQHF
V gene: TRBV18
clone size: once

CDR3 protein: CASSLNRAQGLAFF
V gene: TRBV11-2
clone size: NA

CDR3 protein: CASSGQGAPGLAKNIQYF
V gene: TRBV28
clone size: NA